This T cell receptor (beta chain) was recovered during a study of cytomegalovirus exposure and HLA in healthy donors. Profiled with immunoSEQ multiplex PCR; TCRdb holds only in-frame clones, not every one. Here the sample spans 110,000 or so clones, about 82% being singletons. Germline assignment: CDR1 LGHNA and CDR2 YNFKEQ. Trimming at V came to 0 bases and at J to 5 bases, leaving 7 bases not matched to a gene. The CDR3 is 16 amino acids. The specimen was PBMCs. The J gene is TRBJ2-3, the V gene TRBV4-2, with 8 bases matching TRBD2. The TCR comes from a man aged 18 to 30 in good health and CMV-seronegative. The CDR3 loop is CASSQDNGRALDTQYF. Written as DNA, the CDR3 is TGTGCCAGCAGCCAAGATAACGGGAGGGCCCTAGATACGCAGTATTTT.